What follows are 19 T cell receptor beta chains derived from one specimen sequenced in a study of blood T cell repertoires in COVID-19. The assay was immunoSEQ multiplex PCR, and TCRdb's table has in-frame clones only and misses some. The table has approximately 110,000 clones, 75% to 90% seen once. Sequencing used peripheral blood. Source of these receptors: an elderly woman with acute or convalescent COVID-19.

The V call is TRBV5-6, the J call TRBJ2-1; D might be TRBD1 (6 bases). The CDR3 runs 15 residues. CDR1 and CDR2 (germline): SGHDT, YYEEEE. V was cut by 0 bases and J by 4 bases, with 11 bases left in between. CDR3 coding DNA: TGTGCCAGCAGCTTGGCAGGGGTCAGGTACAATGAGCAGTTCTTC. It is translated as CASSLAGVRYNEQFF.

V gene TRBV6-2 or TRBV6-3 combines with J gene TRBJ2-5, with 10 nucleotides matching TRBD2. After removal of 2 bases from V and 1 base from J, the junction contained 7 bases not matched to a gene. This CDR3 has 17 residues. CDR1 and CDR2 (germline): MNHEY, SVGEGT. This CDR3 is CASSYGLAGDIQETQYF. DNA for the CDR3: TGTGCCAGCAGTTACGGGCTAGCGGGAGACATCCAAGAGACCCAGTACTTC.

The genes are TRBV7-8 and TRBJ1-3; D is possibly TRBD1 (5 bases). Germline V gene sequence: CDR1 SGHVS, CDR2 FQNEAQ. V was cut by 1 base and J by 7 bases, with 14 bases left in between. The length of the CDR3 is 15 residues. The CDR3 is CASSLGTQGVNTIYF. The CDR3, as DNA: TGTGCCAGCAGCTTAGGCACCCAGGGTGTCAACACCATATATTTT.

This clone was observed a single time. This chain links TRBV13 with TRBJ2-4; D uncertain. This CDR3 region has 16 residues. V lost 4 bases to trimming and J lost 1 base, with 14 bases between them. Looked up from germline, CDR1 is PRHDT and CDR2 is FYEKMQ (reference sequence). CDR3 in amino acids: CASSSPKFEAKNIQYF. Written as DNA, the CDR3 is TGTGCCAGCAGCTCCCCCAAGTTTGAGGCCAAAAACATTCAGTACTTC. Drawing the rest from reference TRBV13 and TRBJ2-4, the complete variable domain is AAGVIQSPRHLIKEKRETATLKCYPIPRHDTVYWYQQGPGQDPQFLISFYEKMQSDKGSIPDRFSAQQFSDYHSELNMSSLELGDSALYFCASSSPKFEAKNIQYFGAGTRLSVL.

CDR3 in DNA: TGCGCCAGCAGCTGGAGCCCCGGGACAGGGGCAACTAATGAAAAACTGTTTTTT. This codes for CASSWSPGTGATNEKLFF. The V call is TRBV5-1, the J call TRBJ1-4, with 10 bases aligning to TRBD1. Germline V gene sequence: CDR1 SGHRS, CDR2 YFSETQ. V lost 3 bases and J lost 0; bases outside the gene matches: 8. The CDR3 runs 18 residues.

The chain recombines TRBV19 with TRBJ1-6; 10 nucleotides align to TRBD1. The junction had 3 bases not matched to a gene; V was cut back by 4 bases and J by 9 bases. CDR3 length: 14 amino acids. Germline CDR1 is LNHDA and CDR2 is SQIVND (reference sequence). The CDR3 region has the DNA TGTGCCAGTAGTAGACAGGGGGCCGGTTCACCCCTCCACTTT. This translates into CASSRQGAGSPLHF.

V and J are TRBV19 and TRBJ2-7, with D possibly being TRBD2 (6 bases). CDR1 is LNHDA and CDR2 is SQIVND in the germline V gene (reference sequence). The CDR3 totals 14 residues. The V gene lost 3 bases and the J gene lost 3 bases, with 12 bases spanning the gap. The CDR3 reads CASSIAGNYYEQYF. The CDR3 coding sequence is TGTGCCAGTAGTATTGCGGGGAATTACTACGAGCAGTACTTC.

The chain carries TRBV28 and TRBJ2-1; maybe TRBD2 (7 bases). Germline CDR1 is MDHEN and CDR2 is SYDVKM. With 3 bases removed from V and 2 bases from J, the gap between germline ends came to 11 bases. The CDR3 contains 15 residues. The CDR3 protein is CASSFGGGTYNEQFF. CDR3 DNA sequence: TGTGCCAGCAGTTTTGGGGGGGGCACCTACAATGAGCAGTTCTTC.

The J gene is TRBJ2-1, the V gene TRBV4-3, with 8 bases lining up with TRBD1. V lost 2 bases, J lost 2 bases, and 2 bases stayed unmatched. From germline, CDR1 is LGHNA and CDR2 YSLEER. The CDR3 extends over 15 amino acids. CDR3: CASSQRTGPYNEQFF. CDR3 bases: TGCGCCAGCAGCCAACGGACAGGGCCCTACAATGAGCAGTTCTTC.

The chain employs TRBV28 and TRBJ2-3, with D tentatively TRBD1 (6 bases). Germline V gives CDR1 MDHEN, CDR2 SYDVKM. The CDR3 consists of 16 residues. The V gene lost 6 bases and the J gene lost 2 bases, with 18 bases spanning the gap. The CDR3 region is CASSNTGKVYTDTQYF. CDR3 DNA: TGTGCCAGCAGCAACACAGGGAAGGTATACACAGATACGCAGTATTTT.

The chain combines TRBV5-1 with TRBJ1-1; the match to TRBD1 covers 9 bases. Trimming took 4 bases from V and 1 from J; bases not matched to a gene: 11. The CDR3 contains 17 residues. The germline V gene has CDR1 SGHRS and CDR2 YFSETQ. CDR3: CASSATFGTGPNTEAFF. The CDR3 coding sequence is TGCGCCAGCAGCGCCACCTTTGGGACAGGGCCGAACACTGAAGCTTTCTTT.

The chain carries TRBV4-1 and TRBJ2-1; D perhaps matches TRBD2 (6 bases). V lost 2 bases and J lost 2, with 13 bases in between. The CDR3 is 16 residues long. CDR1 is MGHRA and CDR2 is YSYEKL in the germline V gene. CDR3 sequence reads: CASSQIRDSTYNEQFF. CDR3 nucleotides: TGCGCCAGCAGCCAAATCCGGGACTCCACCTACAATGAGCAGTTCTTC.

The chain has TRBV4-1 and TRBJ1-5; 8 bases agree with TRBD1. Unmatched junction bases numbered 11, after V lost 0 bases and J lost 7 bases. The CDR3 totals 17 residues. Germline values: CDR1 MGHRA, CDR2 YSYEKL. CDR3 in DNA: TGCGCCAGCAGCCAAGATGGGGGACAGGAAGGTTGGCAGCCCCAGCATTTT. It encodes CASSQDGGQEGWQPQHF.

This chain joins TRBV10-2 and TRBJ1-2; D uncertain. V was pared by 6 bases and J by 1 base, with 3 bases between. The CDR3 has 11 amino acids. Germline V gene data show CDR1 as WSHSY and CDR2 as SAAADI. The CDR3 coding sequence is TGCGCCAGCAGCCGTAACTATGGCTACACCTTC. Translating it yields CASSRNYGYTF.

V usage is TRBV6-2 or TRBV6-3 and J usage is TRBJ2-3; TRBD1 matches 9 bases. The CDR3 length is 18 residues. Germline V gene data show CDR1 as MNHEY and CDR2 as SVGEGT. V lost 0 bases to trimming and J lost 5 bases; unmatched junction nucleotides: 12. CDR3 coding DNA: TGTGCCAGCAGTTACTCGATCGGCCCCGGACAGGGGAGAGATACGCAGTATTTT. Its protein is CASSYSIGPGQGRDTQYF.

J is TRBJ1-1 and V is TRBV27, with a tentative D call TRBD1 (6 bases). V dropped 6 bases and J dropped 1 base, with 21 bases sitting between them. The CDR3 spans 17 residues. Per germline, CDR1 MNHEY and CDR2 SMNVEV (reference sequence). The CDR3 sequence is CASRPRLPGTKNTEAFF. The CDR3 DNA reads as TGTGCCAGCAGACCTCGACTCCCCGGGACAAAGAACACTGAAGCTTTCTTT.

The rearrangement uses TRBV4-1 and TRBJ2-7; 8 nucleotides line up with TRBD2. Germline-derived CDR1 and CDR2 are MGHRA and YSYEKL. V lost 5 bases to trimming and J lost 1 base; unmatched junction nucleotides: 7. The CDR3 spans 15 residues. This chain's CDR3 is CASSDGRGQSYEQYF. The DNA of the CDR3 is TGCGCCAGCAGCGACGGGAGGGGCCAGTCCTACGAGCAGTACTTC.

The rearrangement links TRBV3-1 (or the pseudogene TRBV3-2) to TRBJ1-6; D may be TRBD1 (6 bases). Germline CDR1 is LGHDT and CDR2 is YNNKEL (reference sequence). V was shortened by 0 bases and J by 9 bases, with 12 bases between the two germline ends. CDR3 size: 15 residues. CDR3 nucleotides: TGTGCCAGCAGCCAAGACAGGGGCGGAATTTCACCCCTCCACTTT. Amino acids: CASSQDRGGISPLHF.

The chain combines TRBV18 with TRBJ2-3, with 13 positions matching TRBD2. This CDR3 is built from 17 residues. V dropped 3 bases and J dropped 6; count of bases not matched to a gene: 9. Germline loops: CDR1 KGHSH, CDR2 LQKENI. The CDR3 loop reads CASSPTGLAGSGDTQYF. The CDR3 DNA sequence: TGTGCCAGCTCACCTACGGGACTAGCGGGGTCCGGGGATACGCAGTATTTT.